These T cell receptor beta chains were read from a single sample in a study of blood T cell repertoires in COVID-19. Profiled with immunoSEQ multiplex PCR; TCRdb holds only in-frame clones, not every one. The sample has over 100,000 clones, approximately 80% seen once. What was sequenced was peripheral blood. The receptor source for this set is a man in his fifties or sixties with acute or convalescent COVID-19. Each CDR3 is given with its conserved first and last residue. A D gene is named only where the DNA matches it firmly. The listing skips clone size in some rows; elsewhere it reads once, few, many or a size class.

D gene	clone size	J gene	CDR3 length	V gene	CDR3 protein	CDR3 DNA
TRBD2	NA	TRBJ2-1	18	TRBV11-2	CASRDGTRTIAGVNEQFF	TGTGCCAGCAGAGATGGGACACGGACCATAGCGGGAGTCAATGAGCAGTTCTTC
TRBD1	NA	TRBJ2-1	14	TRBV18	CASSSGTGGDEQFF	TGTGCCAGCTCATCCGGGACAGGGGGCGATGAGCAGTTCTTC
NA	NA	TRBJ1-1	16	TRBV13	CASSLGPGEADTEAFF	TGTGCCAGCAGCTTAGGGCCAGGGGAAGCTGACACTGAAGCTTTCTTT
NA	NA	TRBJ1-2	16	TRBV30	CAWIRESPWRDGGYTF	TGTGCCTGGATAAGAGAAAGTCCTTGGCGGGATGGTGGCTACACCTTC
NA	once	TRBJ2-1	12	TRBV5-1	CASNREEYGQFF	TGCGCCAGCAACAGAGAAGAGTATGGGCAGTTCTTC
TRBD2	NA	TRBJ2-2	15	TRBV6-4	CASSEGLGTTGELFF	TGTGCCAGCAGTGAAGGACTAGGGACCACCGGGGAGCTGTTTTTT
TRBD1	NA	TRBJ1-4	16	TRBV5-4	CASSFNSGQALEKLFF	TGTGCCAGCAGCTTTAATTCGGGACAGGCCCTAGAAAAACTGTTTTTT
TRBD2	NA	TRBJ2-3	15	TRBV2	CASSGTSGSTDTQYF	TGTGCCAGCAGTGGGACTAGCGGGAGCACAGATACGCAGTATTTT
TRBD1	NA	TRBJ2-7	13	TRBV5-6	CASSQIGQGKQYF	TGTGCCAGCAGCCAGATAGGACAGGGAAAGCAGTACTTC
TRBD1	NA	TRBJ2-5	14	TRBV3-1/TRBV3-2	CASSQGTGPETQYF	TGTGCCAGCAGCCAAGGGACAGGTCCGGAGACCCAGTACTTC
NA	NA	TRBJ1-6	17	TRBV4-1	CASSHPKVGSSNSPLHF	TGCGCCAGCAGCCACCCTAAGGTCGGGTCCTCTAATTCACCCCTCCACTTT
TRBD1	few	TRBJ1-6	14	TRBV6-5	CASSWGQENSPLHF	TGTGCCAGCAGTTGGGGACAGGAAAATTCACCCCTCCACTTT
NA	NA	TRBJ2-7	14	TRBV6-5	CASSYSNKADEQYF	TGTGCCAGCAGTTACTCGAACAAGGCGGATGAGCAGTACTTC
NA	NA	TRBJ1-5	13	TRBV12-3/TRBV12-4	CASSQYSNQPQHF	TGTGCCAGCAGCCAGTATAGCAATCAGCCCCAGCATTTT
TRBD2	NA	TRBJ2-1	17	TRBV7-8	CASSPRGLAGGSNEQFF	TGTGCCAGCAGCCCCCGTGGACTAGCGGGAGGGTCCAATGAGCAGTTCTTC
NA	NA	TRBJ1-1	14	TRBV28	CASSLYQGYTEAFF	TGTGCCAGCAGTTTATACCAGGGGTACACTGAAGCTTTCTTT
NA	NA	TRBJ1-2	14	TRBV3-1/TRBV3-2	CASSQQGSEYGYTF	TGTGCCAGCAGCCAACAGGGGTCGGAGTATGGCTACACCTTC
NA	NA	TRBJ2-1	15	TRBV6-5	CASSEGWAGYNEQFF	TGTGCCAGCAGCGAGGGTTGGGCGGGGTACAATGAGCAGTTCTTC
TRBD1	NA	TRBJ1-1	12	TRBV18	CASKTGSSEAFF	TGTGCCAGCAAGACAGGGTCATCTGAAGCTTTCTTT
NA	NA	TRBJ2-1	13	TRBV27	CASSDSLGYEQFF	TGTGCCAGTTCGGACTCCCTTGGCTATGAGCAGTTCTTC
NA	NA	TRBJ2-1	16	TRBV18	CASSPPQRSSYNEQFF	TGTGCCAGCTCACCACCACAGCGGAGCTCCTACAATGAGCAGTTCTTC
NA	NA	TRBJ1-2	14	TRBV5-5	CASSPPGIGDGYTF	TGTGCCAGCAGCCCACCGGGGATTGGGGATGGCTACACCTTC
TRBD1	few	TRBJ2-6	16	TRBV5-4	CASSSSGTGGANVLTF	TGTGCCAGCAGCTCGTCCGGGACAGGGGGGGCCAACGTCCTGACTTTC
TRBD1	NA	TRBJ1-2	14	TRBV9	CASSEGQATYGYTF	TGTGCCAGCAGCGAGGGACAGGCCACCTATGGCTACACCTTC
NA	NA	TRBJ1-4	16	TRBV7-6	CASSGTFRGTNEKLFF	TGTGCCAGCAGCGGCACCTTCAGGGGAACTAATGAAAAACTGTTTTTT
NA	NA	TRBJ1-5	13	TRBV6-5	CASSYRGNQPQHF	TGTGCCAGCAGTTATCGGGGCAATCAGCCCCAGCATTTT
NA	NA	TRBJ2-3	14	TRBV5-1	CASSLSAVTDTQYF	TGCGCCAGCAGCTTGTCGGCGGTCACAGATACGCAGTATTTT
TRBD1	NA	TRBJ1-4	17	TRBV9	CASSPGQGAQDWEKLFF	TGTGCCAGCAGCCCTGGACAGGGGGCGCAAGATTGGGAAAAACTGTTTTTT
TRBD1	NA	TRBJ2-5	14	TRBV6-5	CASSSTGAQETQYF	TGTGCCAGCAGTTCTACAGGGGCCCAAGAGACCCAGTACTTC
NA	NA	TRBJ1-1	13	TRBV5-1	CASFDSSNTEAFF	TGCGCCAGTTTCGACAGCAGCAACACTGAAGCTTTCTTT
TRBD2	NA	TRBJ2-3	16	TRBV3-1/TRBV3-2	CASSPGGKLGTDTQYF	TGTGCCAGCAGCCCGGGGGGGAAGCTAGGCACAGATACGCAGTATTTT
TRBD1	NA	TRBJ2-3	15	TRBV29-1	CSVESGGEDTDTQYF	TGCAGCGTTGAATCAGGGGGCGAGGACACAGATACGCAGTATTTT
TRBD1	once	TRBJ1-3	16	TRBV19	CASSKRTGLTGNTIYF	TGTGCCAGTAGTAAGAGGACAGGTCTAACTGGAAACACCATATATTTT
TRBD1	NA	TRBJ1-5	17	TRBV19	CASSTTGQAASNQPQHF	TGTGCCAGTAGTACCACCGGACAGGCGGCGAGCAATCAGCCCCAGCATTTT
NA	few	TRBJ2-5	14	TRBV24-1	CATSGGGSRETQYF	TGTGCCACCAGTGGTGGAGGGTCTCGCGAGACCCAGTACTTC
NA	NA	TRBJ1-4	15	TRBV25-1	CASSDSQVGYEKLFF	TGTGCCAGCAGTGATAGTCAAGTTGGTTATGAAAAACTGTTTTTT
TRBD1	NA	TRBJ1-5	13	TRBV30	CAWSVQGVVAQHF	TGTGCCTGGAGTGTACAGGGGGTGGTGGCCCAGCATTTT
TRBD1	NA	TRBJ1-2	15	TRBV5-1	CASSLRGQGGYGYTF	TGCGCCAGCAGCTTGAGAGGACAGGGTGGCTATGGCTACACCTTC
NA	NA	TRBJ1-2	14	TRBV4-3	CASSQLRESYGYTF	TGCGCCAGCAGCCAACTGAGGGAGAGCTATGGCTACACCTTC
NA	NA	TRBJ2-1	17	TRBV19	CASSIDPWRAGSNEQFF	TGTGCCAGTAGTATAGACCCCTGGAGGGCGGGCAGCAATGAGCAGTTCTTC
TRBD1	NA	TRBJ2-5	15	TRBV7-8	CASSSLRQGTETQYF	TGTGCCAGCAGCTCCCTGAGACAGGGGACGGAGACCCAGTACTTC
NA	NA	TRBJ2-5	13	TRBV6-5	CASSYPGKETQYF	TGTGCCAGCAGTTACCCAGGGAAAGAGACCCAGTACTTC
TRBD2	NA	TRBJ2-7	14	TRBV28	CASSGEGPRGEQYF	TGTGCCAGCAGCGGGGAGGGACCTCGCGGCGAGCAGTACTTC
NA	NA	TRBJ2-5	14	TRBV6-2/TRBV6-3	CASSYAGSQETQYF	TGTGCCAGCAGTTACGCGGGATCTCAAGAGACCCAGTACTTC
NA	NA	TRBJ1-4	13	TRBV5-1	CASSSGQTEKLFF	TGCGCCAGCAGCTCAGGACAGACTGAAAAACTGTTTTTT
NA	NA	TRBJ1-2	16	TRBV3-1/TRBV3-2	CASSPSGTFPGNGYTF	TGTGCCAGCAGCCCGTCGGGGACATTCCCGGGCAATGGCTACACCTTC
NA	few	TRBJ2-2	14	TRBV11-2	CASSPGTFTGELFF	TGTGCCAGCAGCCCCGGGACTTTCACCGGGGAGCTGTTTTTT
NA	NA	TRBJ2-3	13	TRBV5-1	CASSGGNTDTQYF	TGCGCCAGCAGCGGGGGGAACACAGATACGCAGTATTTT
NA	NA	TRBJ2-3	16	TRBV7-9	CASSLDLQGSTDTQYF	TGTGCCAGCAGCTTAGATCTACAGGGCAGCACAGATACGCAGTATTTT
NA	NA	TRBJ2-1	13	TRBV11-3	CASSLVDGNEQFF	TGTGCCAGCAGCTTAGTTGACGGGAATGAGCAGTTCTTC
NA	once	TRBJ1-4	15	TRBV3-1/TRBV3-2	CASSQGGGGSEKLFF	TGTGCCAGCAGCCAAGGAGGGGGAGGGAGTGAAAAACTGTTTTTT
NA	NA	TRBJ2-3	15	TRBV3-1/TRBV3-2	CASSQHTLRTDTQYF	TGTGCCAGCAGCCAACATACGCTTCGGACAGATACGCAGTATTTT